This T cell receptor beta chain was obtained from a study of cytomegalovirus exposure and HLA in healthy donors. Turning to this clone: Antigen specificity is unknown.

Overall study findings and caveats: The study labeled fewer than 200 TCR beta chains cytomegalovirus-associated. About 87% or about 30% of the time was how often most TCR beta V segments were productive, according to an earlier analysis.

The ends were cut back, 4 bases at V and 0 bases at J, with 13 bases in the middle. CDR3 length: 16 residues. Germline CDR1 SGHRS, CDR2 YFSETQ. The PCR made use of 60 Vbeta and 13 Jbeta primers. This table comes from immunoSEQ multiplex PCR, and its TCRdb copy is limited to in-frame clones, with some not included. The sample has more than 110,000 clones, 65% to 80% seen once. J is TRBJ1-4 and V is TRBV5-1, with D hard to call. The sequence was collected from a woman aged 50 to 60 in good health and CMV-seropositive. Sequenced sample: PBMCs. CDR3 nucleotides: TGCGCCAGCAGCCCGGGAGTGGGTGCAACTAATGAAAAACTGTTTTTT. Protein sequence: CASSPGVGATNEKLFF.